This T cell receptor beta chain derives from a study of yellow fever vaccine responses in identical twins. Notes on the study in general: Twins' vaccine T cell responses were reported to seem partly convergent and partly personalized.

CDR1 and CDR2 from the germline V gene are SQVTM and ANQGSEA. This CDR3 contains 13 residues. V was trimmed by 8 bases and J by 3 bases, leaving 14 bases between them. In the case of this clonotype: Its antigen is unidentified.

One entry per CDR3 protein, called by TCRdb with MiXCR from the RT-PCR reads. The table has over a thousand distinct CDR3 sequences, about 82% seen once; the top ten hold just under 25%. The chain links TRBV29-1 to TRBJ2-4; D gene uncertain. The clonotype originates from a female donor who received the yellow fever vaccine. Sample: T cells from blood (PBMCs), unsorted or a sorted subset (not recorded which), taken before or after yellow fever vaccination (not recorded which). The CDR3 loop reads CSTSRVGKNIQYF. In DNA form, the CDR3 reads TGCAGCACAAGTAGGGTGGGCAAAAACATTCAGTACTTC.